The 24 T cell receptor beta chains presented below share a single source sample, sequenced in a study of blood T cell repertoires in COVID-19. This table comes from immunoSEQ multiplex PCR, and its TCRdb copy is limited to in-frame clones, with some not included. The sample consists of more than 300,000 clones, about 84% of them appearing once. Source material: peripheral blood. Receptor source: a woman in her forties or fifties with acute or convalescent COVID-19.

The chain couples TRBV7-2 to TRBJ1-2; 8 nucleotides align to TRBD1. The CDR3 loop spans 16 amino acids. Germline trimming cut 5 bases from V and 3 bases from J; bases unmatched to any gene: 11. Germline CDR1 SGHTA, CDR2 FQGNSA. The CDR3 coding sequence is TGTGCCAGCAGCGAAATCACAGGGGGTCTGGACTATGGCTACACCTTC. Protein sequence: CASSEITGGLDYGYTF.

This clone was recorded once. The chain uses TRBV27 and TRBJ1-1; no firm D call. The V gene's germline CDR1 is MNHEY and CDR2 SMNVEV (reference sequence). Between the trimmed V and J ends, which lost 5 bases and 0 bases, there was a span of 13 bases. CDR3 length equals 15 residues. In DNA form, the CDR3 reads TGTGCCAGCAGTAGGCCTGGACTGATGAACACTGAAGCTTTCTTT. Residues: CASSRPGLMNTEAFF.

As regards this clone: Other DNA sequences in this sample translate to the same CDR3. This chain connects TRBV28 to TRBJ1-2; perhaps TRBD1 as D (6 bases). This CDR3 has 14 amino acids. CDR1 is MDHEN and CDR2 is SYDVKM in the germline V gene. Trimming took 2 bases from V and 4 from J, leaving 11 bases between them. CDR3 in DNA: TGTGCCAGCAGTTTAGGGAGGGGGTCCTATGGCTACACCTTC. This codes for CASSLGRGSYGYTF.

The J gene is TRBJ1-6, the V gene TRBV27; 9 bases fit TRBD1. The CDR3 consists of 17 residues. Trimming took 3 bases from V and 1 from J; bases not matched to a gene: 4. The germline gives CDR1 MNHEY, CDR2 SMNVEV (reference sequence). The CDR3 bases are TGTGCCAGCAGTTTCGGGACAGGGATGTCCTATAATTCACCCCTCCACTTT. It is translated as CASSFGTGMSYNSPLHF.

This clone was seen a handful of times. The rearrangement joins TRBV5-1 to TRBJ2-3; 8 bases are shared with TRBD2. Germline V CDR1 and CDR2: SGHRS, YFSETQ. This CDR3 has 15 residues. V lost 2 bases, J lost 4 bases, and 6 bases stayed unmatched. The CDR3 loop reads CASSFGTSLADTQYF. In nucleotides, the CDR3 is TGCGCCAGCAGCTTTGGGACTAGTTTGGCAGATACGCAGTATTTT.

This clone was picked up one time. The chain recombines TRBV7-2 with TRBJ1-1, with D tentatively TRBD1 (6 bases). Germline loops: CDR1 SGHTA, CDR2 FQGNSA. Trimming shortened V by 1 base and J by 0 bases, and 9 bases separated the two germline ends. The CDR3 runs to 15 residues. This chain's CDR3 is CASSLVAGVNTEAFF. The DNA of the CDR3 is TGTGCCAGCAGCTTAGTGGCAGGGGTGAACACTGAAGCTTTCTTT.

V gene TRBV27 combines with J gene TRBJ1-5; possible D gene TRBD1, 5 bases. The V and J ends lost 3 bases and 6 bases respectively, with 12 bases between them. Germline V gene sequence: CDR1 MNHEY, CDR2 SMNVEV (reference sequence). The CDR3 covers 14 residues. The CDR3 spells CASSFLGGAQPQHF. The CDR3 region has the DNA TGTGCCAGCAGTTTTTTGGGAGGGGCTCAGCCCCAGCATTTT.

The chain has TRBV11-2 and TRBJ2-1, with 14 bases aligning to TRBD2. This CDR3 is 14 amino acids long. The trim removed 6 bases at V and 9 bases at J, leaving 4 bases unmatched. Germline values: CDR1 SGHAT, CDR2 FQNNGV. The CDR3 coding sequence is TGTGCCAGCAGACGGACTAGCGGGAGGTTTGAGCAGTTCTTC. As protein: CASRRTSGRFEQFF.

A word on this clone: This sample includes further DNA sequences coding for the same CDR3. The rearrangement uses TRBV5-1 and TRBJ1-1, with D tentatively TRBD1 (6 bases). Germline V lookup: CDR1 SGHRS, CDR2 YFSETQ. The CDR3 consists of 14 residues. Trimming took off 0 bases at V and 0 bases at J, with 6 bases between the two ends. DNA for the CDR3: TGCGCCAGCAGCTTGGACAGGGTGAACACTGAAGCTTTCTTT. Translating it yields CASSLDRVNTEAFF.

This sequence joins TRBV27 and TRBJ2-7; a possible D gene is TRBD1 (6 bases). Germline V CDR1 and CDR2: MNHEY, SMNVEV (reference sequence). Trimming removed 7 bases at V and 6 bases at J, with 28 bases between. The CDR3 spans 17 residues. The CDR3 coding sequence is TGTGCCAGCAAAAACCGTCCCGGACAGAATCCATCTGTCGAGCAGTACTTC. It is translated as CASKNRPGQNPSVEQYF.

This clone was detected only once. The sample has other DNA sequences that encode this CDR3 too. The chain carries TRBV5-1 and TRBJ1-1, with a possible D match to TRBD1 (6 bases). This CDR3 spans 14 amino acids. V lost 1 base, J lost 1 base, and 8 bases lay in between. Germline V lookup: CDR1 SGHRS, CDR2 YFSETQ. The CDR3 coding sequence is TGCGCCAGCAGCTTGCAGGGGACGAACACTGAAGCTTTCTTT. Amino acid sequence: CASSLQGTNTEAFF.

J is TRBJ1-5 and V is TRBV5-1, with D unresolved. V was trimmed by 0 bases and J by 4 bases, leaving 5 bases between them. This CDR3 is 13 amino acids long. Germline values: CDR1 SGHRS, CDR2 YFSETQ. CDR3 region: CASSLDSNQPQHF. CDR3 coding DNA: TGCGCCAGCAGCTTGGACAGTAATCAGCCCCAGCATTTT.

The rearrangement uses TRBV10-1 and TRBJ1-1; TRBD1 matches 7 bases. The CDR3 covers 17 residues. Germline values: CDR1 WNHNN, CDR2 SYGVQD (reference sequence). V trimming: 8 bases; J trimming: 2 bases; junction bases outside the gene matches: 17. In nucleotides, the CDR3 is TGCGCCAGCCGACACTCGAGGGGGCCCAAAAAAAACACTGAAGCTTTCTTT. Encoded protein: CASRHSRGPKKNTEAFF.

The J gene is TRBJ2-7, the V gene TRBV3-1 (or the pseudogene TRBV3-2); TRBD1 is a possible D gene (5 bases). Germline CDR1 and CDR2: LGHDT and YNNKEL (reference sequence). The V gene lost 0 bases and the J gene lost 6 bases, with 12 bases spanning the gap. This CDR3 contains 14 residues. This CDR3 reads CASSQEGSGFEQYF. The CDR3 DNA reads TGTGCCAGCAGCCAAGAAGGTTCAGGGTTCGAGCAGTACTTC.

CDR3 in DNA: TGTGCCAGCAGTTTCTACGAGAAACTGTTTTTT. It encodes CASSFYEKLFF. The rearrangement links TRBV28 to TRBJ1-4; D uncertain. This CDR3 spans 11 amino acids. In germline, CDR1 is MDHEN, CDR2 SYDVKM. V shed 3 bases and J shed 11 bases, with 7 bases lying between them.

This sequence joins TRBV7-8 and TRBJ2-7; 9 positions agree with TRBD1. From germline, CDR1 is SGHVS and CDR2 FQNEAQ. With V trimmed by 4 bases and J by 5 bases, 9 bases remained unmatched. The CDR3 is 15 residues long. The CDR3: CASSSWTGEVNEQYF. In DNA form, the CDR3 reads TGTGCCAGCAGCTCTTGGACAGGGGAGGTCAACGAGCAGTACTTC. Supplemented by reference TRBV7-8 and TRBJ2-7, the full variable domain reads GAGVSQSPRYKVAKRGQDVALRCDPISGHVSLFWYQQALGQGPEFLTYFQNEAQLDKSGLPSDRFFAERPEGSVSTLKIQRTQQEDSAVYLCASSSWTGEVNEQYFGPGTRLTVT.

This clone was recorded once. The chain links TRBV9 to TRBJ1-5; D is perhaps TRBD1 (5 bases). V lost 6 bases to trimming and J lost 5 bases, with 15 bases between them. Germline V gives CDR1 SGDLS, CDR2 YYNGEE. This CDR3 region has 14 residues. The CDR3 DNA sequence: TGTGCCAGCACGCGGGAGTGGGGGGATCAGCCCCAGCATTTT. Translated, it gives CASTREWGDQPQHF. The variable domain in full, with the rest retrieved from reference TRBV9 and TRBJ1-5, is DSGVTQTPKHLITATGQRVTLRCSPRSGDLSVYWYQQSLDQGLQFLIQYYNGEERAKGNILERFSAQQFPDLHSELNLSSLELGDSALYFCASTREWGDQPQHFGDGTRLSIL.

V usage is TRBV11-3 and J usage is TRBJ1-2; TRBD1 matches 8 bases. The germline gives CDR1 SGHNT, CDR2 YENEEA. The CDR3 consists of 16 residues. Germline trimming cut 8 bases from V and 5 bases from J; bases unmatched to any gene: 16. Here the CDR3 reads CASFPTGDANHYGYTF. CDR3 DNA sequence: TGTGCCAGCTTCCCGACAGGGGACGCCAATCATTATGGCTACACCTTC.

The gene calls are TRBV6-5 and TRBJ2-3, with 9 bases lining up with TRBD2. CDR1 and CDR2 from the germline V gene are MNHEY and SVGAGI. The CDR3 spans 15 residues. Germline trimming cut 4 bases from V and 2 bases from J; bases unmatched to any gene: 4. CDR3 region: CASSSTSGFTDTQYF. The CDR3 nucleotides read TGTGCCAGCAGTTCGACTAGCGGTTTCACAGATACGCAGTATTTT.

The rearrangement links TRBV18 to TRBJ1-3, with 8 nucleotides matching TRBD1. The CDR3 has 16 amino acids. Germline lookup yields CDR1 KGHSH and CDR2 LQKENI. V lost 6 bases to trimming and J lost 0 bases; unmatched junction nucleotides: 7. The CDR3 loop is CASSGGQGHSGNTIYF. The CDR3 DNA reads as TGTGCCAGCTCCGGTGGACAGGGCCACTCTGGAAACACCATATATTTT.

In nucleotides, the CDR3 is TGTGCCAGCAGCTTAGACCCGGACAGCGTCTATGGCTACACCTTC. Residues: CASSLDPDSVYGYTF. This chain connects TRBV11-2 to TRBJ1-2; perhaps TRBD1 as D (6 bases). The CDR3 totals 15 residues. Trimming removed 0 bases at V and 4 bases at J, with 12 bases between. Germline V gene lookup returns CDR1 SGHAT and CDR2 FQNNGV.

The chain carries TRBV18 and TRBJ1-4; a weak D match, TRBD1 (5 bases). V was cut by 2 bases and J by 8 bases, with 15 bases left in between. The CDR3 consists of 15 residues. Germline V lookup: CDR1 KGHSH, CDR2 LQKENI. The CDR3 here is CASSPSTPPGEKLFF. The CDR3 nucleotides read TGTGCCAGCTCACCATCCACACCCCCAGGGGAAAAACTGTTTTTT.

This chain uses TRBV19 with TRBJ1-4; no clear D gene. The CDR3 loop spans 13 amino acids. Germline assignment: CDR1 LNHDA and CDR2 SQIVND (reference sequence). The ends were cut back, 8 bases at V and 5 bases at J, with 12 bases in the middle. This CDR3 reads CASDDMMNEKLFF. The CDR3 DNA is TGTGCCAGTGATGACATGATGAATGAAAAACTGTTTTTT.

The CDR3 here is CASSNRGDQPQHF. In DNA form, the CDR3 reads TGTGCCAGTAGCAACAGGGGGGATCAGCCCCAGCATTTT. The V gene is TRBV19, the J gene TRBJ1-5; 8 bases are a match to TRBD1. CDR1 LNHDA and CDR2 SQIVND come from the germline V gene (reference sequence). CDR3 length: 13 amino acids. V was pared by 6 bases and J by 5 bases, with 3 bases of the junction left unmatched. Filled out from reference TRBV19 and TRBJ1-5, the complete variable domain reads DGGITQSPKYLFRKEGQNVTLSCEQNLNHDAMYWYRQDPGQGLRLIYYSQIVNDFQKGDIAEGYSVSREKKESFPLTVTSAQKNPTAFYLCASSNRGDQPQHFGDGTRLSIL.